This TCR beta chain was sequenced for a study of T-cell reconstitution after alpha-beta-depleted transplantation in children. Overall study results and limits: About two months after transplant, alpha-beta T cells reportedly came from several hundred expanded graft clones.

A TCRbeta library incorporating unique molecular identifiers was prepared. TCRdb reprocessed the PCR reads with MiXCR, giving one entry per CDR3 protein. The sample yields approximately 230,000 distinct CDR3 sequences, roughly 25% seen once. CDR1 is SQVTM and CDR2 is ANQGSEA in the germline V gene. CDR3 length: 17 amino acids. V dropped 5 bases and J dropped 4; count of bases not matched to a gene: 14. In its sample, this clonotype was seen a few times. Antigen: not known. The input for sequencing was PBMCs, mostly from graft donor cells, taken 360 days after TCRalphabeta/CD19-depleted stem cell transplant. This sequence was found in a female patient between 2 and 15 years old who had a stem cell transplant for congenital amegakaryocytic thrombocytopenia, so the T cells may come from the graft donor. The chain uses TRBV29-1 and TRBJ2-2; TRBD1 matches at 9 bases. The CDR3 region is CSVSGYYGQGSTGELFF. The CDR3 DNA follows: TGCAGCGTTTCGGGATACTACGGACAGGGGAGCACCGGGGAGCTGTTTTTT.